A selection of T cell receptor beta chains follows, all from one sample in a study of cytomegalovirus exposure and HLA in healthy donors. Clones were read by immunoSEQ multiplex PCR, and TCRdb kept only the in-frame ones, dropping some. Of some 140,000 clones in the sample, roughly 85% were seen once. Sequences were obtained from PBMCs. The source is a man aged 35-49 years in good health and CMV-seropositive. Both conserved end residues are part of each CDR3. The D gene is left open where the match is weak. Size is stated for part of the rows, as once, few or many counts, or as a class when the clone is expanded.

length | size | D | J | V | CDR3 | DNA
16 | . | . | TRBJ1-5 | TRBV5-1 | CASSLWAVNSNQPQHF | TGCGCCAGCAGCTTGTGGGCAGTTAATAGCAATCAGCCCCAGCATTTT
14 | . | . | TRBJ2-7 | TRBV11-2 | CASSLFYPGEAPYF | TGTGCCAGCAGCTTATTTTATCCGGGGGAGGCGCCGTACTTC
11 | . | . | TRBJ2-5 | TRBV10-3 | CAISVGETQYF | TGTGCCATCAGTGTCGGGGAGACCCAGTACTTC
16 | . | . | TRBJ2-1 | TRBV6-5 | CASSYDFSSSYNEQFF | TGTGCCAGCAGTTACGACTTCTCGAGCTCCTACAATGAGCAGTTCTTC
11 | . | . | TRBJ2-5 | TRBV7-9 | CASSPMETQYF | TGTGCCAGCAGCCCAATGGAGACCCAGTACTTC
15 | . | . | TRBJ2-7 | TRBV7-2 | CASSYMLLLEGEQYF | TGTGCCAGCAGCTACATGCTTTTACTAGAGGGCGAGCAGTACTTC
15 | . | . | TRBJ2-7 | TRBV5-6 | CASSLGLALSYEQYF | TGTGCCAGCAGCTTGGGCCTAGCCCTCTCCTACGAGCAGTACTTC
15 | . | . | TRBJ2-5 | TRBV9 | CASSLVPTGSETQYF | TGTGCCAGCAGCCTCGTCCCCACAGGGTCAGAGACCCAGTACTTC
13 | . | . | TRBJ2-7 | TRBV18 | CASSPPDRYEQYF | TGTGCCAGCTCACCACCGGACAGATACGAGCAGTACTTC
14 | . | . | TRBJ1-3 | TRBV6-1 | CASSRPGTGNTIYF | TGTGCCAGCAGTCGTCCCGGGACAGGAAACACCATATATTTT
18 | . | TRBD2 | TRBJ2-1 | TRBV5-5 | CASSPSASGRFAYNEQFF | TGTGCCAGCAGCCCTTCGGCTAGCGGGAGATTCGCCTACAATGAGCAGTTCTTC
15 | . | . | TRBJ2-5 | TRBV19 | CASSAQQGNLETQYF | TGTGCCAGTAGTGCGCAGCAGGGGAATCTTGAGACCCAGTACTTC
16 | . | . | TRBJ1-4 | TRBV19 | CASSIAGTPGNEKLFF | TGTGCCAGTAGTATAGCAGGAACCCCTGGTAATGAAAAACTGTTTTTT
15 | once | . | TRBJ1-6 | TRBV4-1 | CASSLSAGEYSPLHF | TGCGCCAGCAGCCTTTCAGCAGGGGAATATTCACCCCTCCACTTT
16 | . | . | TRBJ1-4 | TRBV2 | CASSAADLGVREKLFF | TGTGCCAGCAGTGCGGCGGATCTCGGCGTACGGGAAAAACTGTTTTTT
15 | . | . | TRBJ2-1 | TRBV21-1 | CASRSLAGDPNEQFF | TGTGCCAGCAGATCACTAGCGGGAGATCCCAATGAGCAGTTCTTC
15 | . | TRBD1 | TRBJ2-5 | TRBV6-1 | CASSPPSRGRETQYF | TGTGCCAGCAGTCCACCTAGCAGGGGGCGGGAGACCCAGTACTTC
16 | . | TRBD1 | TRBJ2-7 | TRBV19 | CASSLQGATITYEQYF | TGTGCCAGTAGCCTACAGGGGGCAACGATAACCTACGAGCAGTACTTC
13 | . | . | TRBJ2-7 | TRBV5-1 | CASSLERAYEQYF | TGCGCCAGCAGCCTGGAGCGGGCCTACGAGCAGTACTTC
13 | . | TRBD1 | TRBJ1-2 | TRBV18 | CASSPLAGGGYTF | TGTGCCAGCTCACCACTGGCAGGGGGTGGCTACACCTTC
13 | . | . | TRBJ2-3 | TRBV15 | CATSSGARATQYF | TGTGCCACCAGCAGTGGGGCCCGCGCTACGCAGTATTTT
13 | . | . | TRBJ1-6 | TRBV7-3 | CASSLGGLSPLHF | TGTGCCAGCAGCTTGGGGGGGCTGTCACCCCTCCACTTT
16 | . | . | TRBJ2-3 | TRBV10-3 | CAIPLDLVPLTDTQYF | TGTGCCATCCCACTAGACCTGGTTCCCCTCACAGATACGCAGTATTTT
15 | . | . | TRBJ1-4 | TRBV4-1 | CASSQGPGAEEKLFF | TGCGCCAGCAGCCAAGGGCCCGGAGCGGAAGAAAAACTGTTTTTT
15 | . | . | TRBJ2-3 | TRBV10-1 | CASSEQVGSTDTQYF | TGCGCCAGCAGTGAACAGGTAGGGAGCACAGATACGCAGTATTTT
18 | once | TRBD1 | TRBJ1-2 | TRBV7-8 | CASSLILTQGALGYGYTF | TGTGCCAGCAGCTTAATTCTCACCCAGGGGGCTTTAGGCTATGGCTACACCTTC
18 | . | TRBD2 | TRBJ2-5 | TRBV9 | CASSVGVAGDSGQETQYF | TGTGCCAGCAGCGTAGGGGTAGCGGGGGACTCAGGGCAAGAGACCCAGTACTTC
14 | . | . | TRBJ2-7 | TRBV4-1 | CASSQALSGYEQYF | TGCGCCAGCAGCCAAGCCCTGAGCGGGTACGAGCAGTACTTC
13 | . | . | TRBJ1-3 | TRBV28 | CASMGQGGNTIYF | TGTGCCAGCATGGGTCAGGGTGGTAACACCATATATTTT
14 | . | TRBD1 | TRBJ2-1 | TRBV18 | CASSRDRVLDEQFF | TGTGCCAGCTCGCGGGACAGGGTATTAGATGAGCAGTTCTTC
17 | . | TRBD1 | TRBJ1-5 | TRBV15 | CATSRTGTVGSNQPQHF | TGTGCCACCAGCAGAACCGGGACAGTAGGGAGCAATCAGCCCCAGCATTTT
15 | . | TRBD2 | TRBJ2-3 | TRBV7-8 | CASRVAGGPTDTQYF | TGTGCCAGCAGAGTAGCGGGAGGTCCCACAGATACGCAGTATTTT
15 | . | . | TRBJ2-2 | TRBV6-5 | CASRPGWGTSGELFF | TGTGCCAGCAGGCCAGGGTGGGGAACGAGCGGGGAGCTGTTTTTT
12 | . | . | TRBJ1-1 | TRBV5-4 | CASMTAGDEAFF | TGTGCCAGCATGACCGCCGGGGATGAAGCTTTCTTT
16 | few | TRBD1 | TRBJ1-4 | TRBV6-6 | CASTPEPGQGYEKLFF | TGTGCCAGCACCCCGGAACCGGGACAGGGTTATGAAAAACTGTTTTTT
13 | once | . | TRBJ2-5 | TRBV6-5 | CASSPGTRETQYF | TGTGCCAGCAGTCCCGGGACACGAGAGACCCAGTACTTC
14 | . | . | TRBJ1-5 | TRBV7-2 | CASSLASSNQPQHF | TGTGCCAGCAGCTTAGCGAGTAGCAATCAGCCCCAGCATTTT
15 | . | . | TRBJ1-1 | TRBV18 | CASSPYLQWSTEAFF | TGTGCCAGCTCACCCTACCTCCAGTGGAGCACTGAAGCTTTCTTT
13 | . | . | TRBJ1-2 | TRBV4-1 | CASRNTGLEGYTF | TGCGCCAGCAGGAATACAGGGTTGGAAGGCTACACCTTC
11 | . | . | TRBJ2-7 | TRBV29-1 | CSVRDKYEQYF | TGCAGCGTCCGTGACAAGTACGAGCAGTACTTC
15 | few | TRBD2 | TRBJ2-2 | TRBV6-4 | CASRRLAVNTGELFF | TGTGCCAGCAGGAGACTAGCGGTTAACACCGGGGAGCTGTTTTTT
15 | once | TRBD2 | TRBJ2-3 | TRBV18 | CASSGASGFTDTQYF | TGTGCCAGCTCGGGTGCTAGCGGCTTCACAGATACGCAGTATTTT
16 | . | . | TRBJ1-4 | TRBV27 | CASSFLGGKGNEKLFF | TGTGCCAGCAGTTTTTTAGGGGGAAAAGGTAATGAAAAACTGTTTTTT
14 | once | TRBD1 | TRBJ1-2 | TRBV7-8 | CASSSDRGNYGYTF | TGTGCCAGCAGCTCCGACAGGGGGAACTATGGCTACACCTTC
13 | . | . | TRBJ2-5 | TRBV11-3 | CASSYGFQETQYF | TGTGCCAGCAGCTACGGTTTTCAAGAGACCCAGTACTTC
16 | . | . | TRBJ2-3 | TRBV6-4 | CASSDSGGVHTDTQYF | TGTGCCAGCAGTGACTCAGGGGGAGTCCACACAGATACGCAGTATTTT
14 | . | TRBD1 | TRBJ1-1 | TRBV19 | CASSKQGWDTEAFF | TGTGCCAGTAGTAAACAGGGGTGGGACACTGAAGCTTTCTTT
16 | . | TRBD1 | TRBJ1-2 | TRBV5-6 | CASSWGWGQGPYGYTF | TGTGCCAGCAGCTGGGGATGGGGACAGGGGCCTTATGGCTACACCTTC
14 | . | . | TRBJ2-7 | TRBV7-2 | CASSRNGGTYEQYF | TGTGCCAGCAGCCGCAACGGCGGGACCTACGAGCAGTACTTC
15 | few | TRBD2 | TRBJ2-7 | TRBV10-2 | CASSPGLAGVSEQYF | TGCGCCAGCAGCCCAGGACTAGCGGGAGTAAGTGAGCAGTACTTC
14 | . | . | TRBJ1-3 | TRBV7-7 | CASSAGDSGNTIYF | TGTGCCAGCAGCGCAGGTGACTCTGGAAACACCATATATTTT
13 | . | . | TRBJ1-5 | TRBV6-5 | CASSVDTYEPQHF | TGTGCCAGCAGCGTCGACACCTACGAGCCCCAGCATTTT
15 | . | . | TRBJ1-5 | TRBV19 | CASSIERGRDQPQHF | TGTGCCAGTAGTATAGAAAGGGGAAGGGATCAGCCCCAGCATTTT
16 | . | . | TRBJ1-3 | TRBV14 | CASSQDLGQGGNTIYF | TGTGCCAGCAGCCAAGATCTCGGCCAGGGTGGAAACACCATATATTTT
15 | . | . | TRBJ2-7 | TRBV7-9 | CASSLQGSLYYEQYF | TGTGCCAGCAGCCTACAGGGATCCCTTTATTACGAGCAGTACTTC
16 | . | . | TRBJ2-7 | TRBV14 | CASSQDLLVPAYEQYF | TGTGCCAGCAGCCAAGATCTCCTCGTCCCTGCCTACGAGCAGTACTTC